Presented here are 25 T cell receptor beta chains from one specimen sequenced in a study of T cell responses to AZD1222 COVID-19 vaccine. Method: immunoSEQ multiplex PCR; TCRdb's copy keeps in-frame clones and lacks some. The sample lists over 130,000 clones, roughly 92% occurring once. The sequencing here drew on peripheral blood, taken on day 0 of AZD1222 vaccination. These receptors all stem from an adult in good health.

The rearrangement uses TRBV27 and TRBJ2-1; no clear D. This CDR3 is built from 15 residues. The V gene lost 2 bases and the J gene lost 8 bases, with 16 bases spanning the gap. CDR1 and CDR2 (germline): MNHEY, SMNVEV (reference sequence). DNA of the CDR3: TGTGCCAGCAGTTTACACATAGGTAGCCTGGATGAGCAGTTCTTC. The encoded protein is CASSLHIGSLDEQFF.

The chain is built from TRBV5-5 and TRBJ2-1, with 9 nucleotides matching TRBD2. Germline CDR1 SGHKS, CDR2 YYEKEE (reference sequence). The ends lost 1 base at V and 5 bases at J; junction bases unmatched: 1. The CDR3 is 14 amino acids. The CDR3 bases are TGTGCCAGCAGCTTGAGACTAGCGGACAATGAGCAGTTCTTC. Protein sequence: CASSLRLADNEQFF.

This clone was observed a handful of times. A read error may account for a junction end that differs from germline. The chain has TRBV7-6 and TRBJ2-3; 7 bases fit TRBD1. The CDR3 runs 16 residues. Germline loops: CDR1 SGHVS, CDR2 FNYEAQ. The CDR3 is CASSLAGGRVEDPQYF. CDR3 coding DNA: TGTGCCAGCAGCTTAGCAGGGGGCAGGGTCGAAGATCCGCAGTATTTT.

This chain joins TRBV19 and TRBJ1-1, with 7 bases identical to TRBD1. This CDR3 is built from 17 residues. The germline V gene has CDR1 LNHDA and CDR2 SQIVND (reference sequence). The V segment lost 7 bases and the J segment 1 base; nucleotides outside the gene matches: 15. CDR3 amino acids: CASTPLLGQLKNTEAFF. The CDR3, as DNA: TGTGCCAGTACCCCGTTGTTGGGACAGCTAAAGAACACTGAAGCTTTCTTT.

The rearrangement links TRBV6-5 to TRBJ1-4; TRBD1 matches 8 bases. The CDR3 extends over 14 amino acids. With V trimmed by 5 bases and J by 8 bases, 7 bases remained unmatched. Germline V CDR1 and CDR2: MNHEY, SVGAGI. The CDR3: CASSQQGGGEKLFF. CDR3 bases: TGTGCCAGCAGTCAACAGGGGGGAGGGGAAAAACTGTTTTTT.

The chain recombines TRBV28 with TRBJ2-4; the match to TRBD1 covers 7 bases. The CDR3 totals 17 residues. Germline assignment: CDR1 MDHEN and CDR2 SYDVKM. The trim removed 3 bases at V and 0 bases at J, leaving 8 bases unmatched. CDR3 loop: CASSFVGTDIAKNIQYF. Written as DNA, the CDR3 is TGTGCCAGCAGTTTTGTCGGGACAGATATAGCCAAAAACATTCAGTACTTC.

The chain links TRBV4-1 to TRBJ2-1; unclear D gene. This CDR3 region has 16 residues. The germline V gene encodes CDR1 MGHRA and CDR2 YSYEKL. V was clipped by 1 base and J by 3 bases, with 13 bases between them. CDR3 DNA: TGCGCCAGCAGCCAAGGCAGTCCAACCCTCTACAATGAGCAGTTCTTC. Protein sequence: CASSQGSPTLYNEQFF.

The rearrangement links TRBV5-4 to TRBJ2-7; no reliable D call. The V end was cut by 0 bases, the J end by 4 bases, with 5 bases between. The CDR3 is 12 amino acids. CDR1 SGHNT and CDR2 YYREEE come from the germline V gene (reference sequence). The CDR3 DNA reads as TGTGCCAGCAGCTTGGGGCAGTACGAGCAGTACTTC. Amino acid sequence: CASSLGQYEQYF.

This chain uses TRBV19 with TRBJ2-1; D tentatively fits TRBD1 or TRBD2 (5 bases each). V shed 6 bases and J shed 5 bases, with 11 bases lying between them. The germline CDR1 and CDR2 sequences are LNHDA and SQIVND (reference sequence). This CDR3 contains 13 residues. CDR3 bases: TGTGCCAGTAGCCTCAGAGGGGACAATGAGCAGTTCTTC. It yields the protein CASSLRGDNEQFF.

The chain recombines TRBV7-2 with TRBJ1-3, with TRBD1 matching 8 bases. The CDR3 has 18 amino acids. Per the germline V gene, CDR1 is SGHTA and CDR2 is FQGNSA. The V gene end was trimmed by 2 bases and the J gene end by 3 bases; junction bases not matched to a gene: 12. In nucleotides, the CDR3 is TGTGCCAGCAGCTTATTTCAGAGGCAGGGGGCATTTGGAAACACCATATATTTT. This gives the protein CASSLFQRQGAFGNTIYF.

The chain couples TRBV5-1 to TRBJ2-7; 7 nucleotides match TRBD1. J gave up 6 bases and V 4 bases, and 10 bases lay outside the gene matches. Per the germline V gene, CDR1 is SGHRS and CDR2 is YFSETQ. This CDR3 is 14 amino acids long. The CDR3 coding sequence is TGCGCCAGCAGCCCACAGGGGAAAGTCGGCGAGCAGTACTTC. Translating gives CASSPQGKVGEQYF. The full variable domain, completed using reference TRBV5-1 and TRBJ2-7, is KAGVTQTPRYLIKTRGQQVTLSCSPISGHRSVSWYQQTPGQGLQFLFEYFSETQRNKGNFPGRFSGRQFSNSRSEMNVSTLELGDSALYLCASSPQGKVGEQYFGPGTRLTVT.

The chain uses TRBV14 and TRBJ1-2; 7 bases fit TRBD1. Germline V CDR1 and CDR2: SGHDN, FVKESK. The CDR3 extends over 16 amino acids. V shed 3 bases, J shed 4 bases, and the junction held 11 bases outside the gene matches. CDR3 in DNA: TGTGCCAGCAGCCAGAGACAGGGAGTTGGGGGCTATGGCTACACCTTC. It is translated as CASSQRQGVGGYGYTF.

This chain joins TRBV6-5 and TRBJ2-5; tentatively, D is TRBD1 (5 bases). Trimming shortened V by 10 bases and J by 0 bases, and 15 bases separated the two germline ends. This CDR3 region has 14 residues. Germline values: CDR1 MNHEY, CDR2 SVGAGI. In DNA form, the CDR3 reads TGTGCCACCATTTCAGGGTGGTACCAAGAGACCCAGTACTTC. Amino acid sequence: CATISGWYQETQYF.

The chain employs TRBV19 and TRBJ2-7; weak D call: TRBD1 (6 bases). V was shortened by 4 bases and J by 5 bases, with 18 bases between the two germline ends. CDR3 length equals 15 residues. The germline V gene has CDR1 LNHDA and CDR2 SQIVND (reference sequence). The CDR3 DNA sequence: TGTGCCAGTAGTAGGGGACGCCAGGGGATCAACGAGCAGTACTTC. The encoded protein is CASSRGRQGINEQYF.

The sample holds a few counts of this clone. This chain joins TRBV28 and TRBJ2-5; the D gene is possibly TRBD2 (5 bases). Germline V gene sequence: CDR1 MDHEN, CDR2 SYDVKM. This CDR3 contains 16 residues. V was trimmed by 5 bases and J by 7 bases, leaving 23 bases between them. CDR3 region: CASSPTSKVGSGTQYF. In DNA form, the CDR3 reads TGTGCCAGCAGTCCGACCTCTAAGGTGGGGAGCGGGACCCAGTACTTC.

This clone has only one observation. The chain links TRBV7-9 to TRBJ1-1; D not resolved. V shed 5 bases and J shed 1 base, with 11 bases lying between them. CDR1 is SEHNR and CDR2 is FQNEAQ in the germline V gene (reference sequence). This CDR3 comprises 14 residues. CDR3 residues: CASSLFSGNTEAFF. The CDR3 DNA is TGTGCCAGCAGCCTATTTTCCGGGAACACTGAAGCTTTCTTT.

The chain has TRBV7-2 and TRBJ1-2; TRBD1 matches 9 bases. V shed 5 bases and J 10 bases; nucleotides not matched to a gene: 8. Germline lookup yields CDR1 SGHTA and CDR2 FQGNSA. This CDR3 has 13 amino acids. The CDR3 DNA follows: TGTGCCAGCAGCCACCGGACAGGGGAGGACTACACCTTC. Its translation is CASSHRTGEDYTF.

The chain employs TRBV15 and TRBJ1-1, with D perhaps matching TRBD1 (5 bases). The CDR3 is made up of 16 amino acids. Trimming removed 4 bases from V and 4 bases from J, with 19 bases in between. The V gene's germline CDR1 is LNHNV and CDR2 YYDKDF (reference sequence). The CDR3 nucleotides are TGTGCCACCAGCAAAGCGGGGGTTACGGGAAGCACTGAAGCTTTCTTT. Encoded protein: CATSKAGVTGSTEAFF.

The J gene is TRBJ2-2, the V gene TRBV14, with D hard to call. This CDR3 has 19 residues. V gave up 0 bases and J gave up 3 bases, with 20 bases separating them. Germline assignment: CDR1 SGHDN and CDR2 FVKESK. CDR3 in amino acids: CASSQDRALVGHDTGELFF. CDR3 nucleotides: TGTGCCAGCAGCCAAGATCGGGCCCTGGTAGGGCATGACACCGGGGAGCTGTTTTTT.

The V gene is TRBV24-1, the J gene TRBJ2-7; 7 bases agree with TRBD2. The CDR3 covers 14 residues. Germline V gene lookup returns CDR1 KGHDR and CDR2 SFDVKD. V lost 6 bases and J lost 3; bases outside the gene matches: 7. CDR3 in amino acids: CATSRAGRNYEQYF. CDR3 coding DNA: TGTGCCACCAGTCGAGCGGGACGGAACTACGAGCAGTACTTC.

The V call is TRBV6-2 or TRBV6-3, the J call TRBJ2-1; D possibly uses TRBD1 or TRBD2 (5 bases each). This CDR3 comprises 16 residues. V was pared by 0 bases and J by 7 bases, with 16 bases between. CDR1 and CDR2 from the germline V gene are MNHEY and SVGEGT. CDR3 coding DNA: TGTGCCAGCAGTTACTCAAGGGTAGGGACGGGGAATGAGCAGTTCTTC. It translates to CASSYSRVGTGNEQFF.

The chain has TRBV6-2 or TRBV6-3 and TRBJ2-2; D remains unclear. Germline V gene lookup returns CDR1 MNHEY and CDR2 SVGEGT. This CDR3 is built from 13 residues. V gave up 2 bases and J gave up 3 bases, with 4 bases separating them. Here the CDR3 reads CASSYRDTGELFF. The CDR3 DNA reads TGTGCCAGCAGTTACAGGGACACCGGGGAGCTGTTTTTT.

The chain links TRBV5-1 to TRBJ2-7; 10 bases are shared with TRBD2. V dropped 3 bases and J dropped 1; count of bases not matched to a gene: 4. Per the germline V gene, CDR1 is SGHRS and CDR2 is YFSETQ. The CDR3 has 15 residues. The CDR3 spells CASSSASGGSYEQYF. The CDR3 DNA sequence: TGCGCCAGCAGCTCGGCTAGCGGGGGTTCCTACGAGCAGTACTTC.

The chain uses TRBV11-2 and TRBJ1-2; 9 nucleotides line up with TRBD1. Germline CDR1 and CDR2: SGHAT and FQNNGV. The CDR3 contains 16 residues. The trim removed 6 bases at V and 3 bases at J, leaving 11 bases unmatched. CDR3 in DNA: TGTGCCAGCAGTTCCGCCGGGACAGGGTTTGACTATGGCTACACCTTC. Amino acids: CASSSAGTGFDYGYTF.

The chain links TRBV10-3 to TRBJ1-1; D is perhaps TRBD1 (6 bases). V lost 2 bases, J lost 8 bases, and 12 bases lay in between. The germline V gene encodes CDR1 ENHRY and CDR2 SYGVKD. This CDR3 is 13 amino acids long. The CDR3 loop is CAISEAGVEEAFF. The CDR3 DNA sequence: TGTGCCATCAGTGAGGCAGGGGTGGAGGAAGCTTTCTTT.